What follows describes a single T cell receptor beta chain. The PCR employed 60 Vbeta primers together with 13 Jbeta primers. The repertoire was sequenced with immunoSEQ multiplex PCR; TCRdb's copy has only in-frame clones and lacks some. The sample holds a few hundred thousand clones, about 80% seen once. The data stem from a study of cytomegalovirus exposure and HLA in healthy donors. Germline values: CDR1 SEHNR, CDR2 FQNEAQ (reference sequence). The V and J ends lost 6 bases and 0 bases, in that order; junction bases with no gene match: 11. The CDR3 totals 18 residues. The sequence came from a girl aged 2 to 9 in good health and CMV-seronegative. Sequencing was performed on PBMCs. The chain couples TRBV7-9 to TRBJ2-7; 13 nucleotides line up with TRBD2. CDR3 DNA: TGTGCCAGCAGTCACCGGACTAGCGGGGGCCCTAGCTCCTACGAGCAGTACTTC. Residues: CASSHRTSGGPSSYEQYF. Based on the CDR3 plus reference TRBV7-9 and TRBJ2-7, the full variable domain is DTGVSQNPRHKITKRGQNVTFRCDPISEHNRLYWYRQTLGQGPEFLTYFQNEAQLEKSRLLSDRFSAERPKGSFSTLEIQRTEQGDSAMYLCASSHRTSGGPSSYEQYFGPGTRLTVT.